A selection of T cell receptor beta chains follows, all from one sample in a study of human T cells and chemical hapten exposure. One entry per CDR3 protein, called by TCRdb with MiXCR from the RACE reads. The sample has tens of thousands of distinct CDR3 sequences; more than 5% are singletons. The sample was whole blood, taken in connection with sensitization to the hapten diphenylcyclopropenone (DPC). Receptors were obtained from a man aged 25 to 40 with alopecia areata. Some clones in this sample may be carry-over from other donors' samples. The CDR3 runs from the conserved cysteine through the conserved F or W. The D gene is left open where the match is weak. The listing skips clone size in some rows; elsewhere it reads once, few, many or a size class.

CDR3 length: 11; J gene: TRBJ2-7; V gene: TRBV12-3/TRBV12-4; D gene: .; clone size: many; CDR3 DNA: TGTGCCAGCAGTATCTCCTACGAGCAGTACTTC; CDR3 protein: CASSISYEQYF
CDR3 length: 12; J gene: TRBJ2-3; V gene: TRBV30; D gene: .; clone size: many; CDR3 DNA: TGTGCCTGGAGTGTAGGAACAGATACGCAGTATTTT; CDR3 protein: CAWSVGTDTQYF
CDR3 length: 15; J gene: TRBJ1-2; V gene: TRBV4-1; D gene: .; clone size: many; CDR3 DNA: TGCGCCAGCAGCCAAGAATCCGGACGGGGCTATGGCTACACCTTC; CDR3 protein: CASSQESGRGYGYTF
CDR3 length: 15; J gene: TRBJ2-5; V gene: TRBV29-1; D gene: TRBD2; clone size: many; CDR3 DNA: TGCAGCGTTGGCGAGACTAGCGGGGTTGCAGAGACCCAGTACTTC; CDR3 protein: CSVGETSGVAETQYF
CDR3 length: 15; J gene: TRBJ2-2; V gene: TRBV11-2; D gene: .; clone size: many; CDR3 DNA: TGTGCCAGCAGCCTAGAGGGACGATATACCGGGGAGCTGTTTTTT; CDR3 protein: CASSLEGRYTGELFF
CDR3 length: 12; J gene: TRBJ1-5; V gene: TRBV6-6; D gene: .; clone size: many; CDR3 DNA: TGTGCCAGCAGTTCCTCTGAAAGGCCCCAGCATTTT; CDR3 protein: CASSSSERPQHF
CDR3 length: 16; J gene: TRBJ2-3; V gene: TRBV20-1; D gene: TRBD2; clone size: many; CDR3 DNA: TGCAGTGCAATCAATAGCGGGAGGGCCAGTGTAGATACGCAGTATTTT; CDR3 protein: CSAINSGRASVDTQYF
CDR3 length: 15; J gene: TRBJ2-5; V gene: TRBV7-6; D gene: TRBD2; clone size: few; CDR3 DNA: TGTGCCAGCAGCTTACCCGGACTAGCCCAAGAGACCCAGTACTTC; CDR3 protein: CASSLPGLAQETQYF
CDR3 length: 13; J gene: TRBJ2-3; V gene: TRBV5-5; D gene: .; clone size: many; CDR3 DNA: TGTGCCAGCAGCTTGGGCAGGACCGATACGCAGTATTTT; CDR3 protein: CASSLGRTDTQYF
CDR3 length: 16; J gene: TRBJ2-3; V gene: TRBV6-2/TRBV6-3; D gene: TRBD2; clone size: many; CDR3 DNA: TGTGCCAGCAGTCCCCTGACTAGCGGGAGTTCAGATACGCAGTATTTT; CDR3 protein: CASSPLTSGSSDTQYF
CDR3 length: 16; J gene: TRBJ1-1; V gene: TRBV14; D gene: .; clone size: many; CDR3 DNA: TGTGCCAGCAGCCCATGGGGGGCCCTAAGGAGGACTGAAGCTTTCTTT; CDR3 protein: CASSPWGALRRTEAFF
CDR3 length: 14; J gene: TRBJ2-1; V gene: TRBV20-1; D gene: TRBD2; clone size: many; CDR3 DNA: TGCAGTGCGCCCCGTAGCGGGAGAGGGAATGAGCAGTTCTTC; CDR3 protein: CSAPRSGRGNEQFF
CDR3 length: 15; J gene: TRBJ2-7; V gene: TRBV7-2; D gene: TRBD2; clone size: .; CDR3 DNA: TGTGCCAGCAGCCTACAGACTAGCGGAACCTACGAGCAGTACTTC; CDR3 protein: CASSLQTSGTYEQYF
CDR3 length: 21; J gene: TRBJ2-2; V gene: TRBV3-1; D gene: TRBD2; clone size: many; CDR3 DNA: TGTGCCAGCAGCCAGGCCCGGCCGGGACTAGCGGGGGGCTTGAACACCGGGGAGCTGTTTTTT; CDR3 protein: CASSQARPGLAGGLNTGELFF
CDR3 length: 16; J gene: TRBJ2-3; V gene: TRBV6-5; D gene: TRBD2; clone size: many; CDR3 DNA: TGTGCCAGCAGTTACTCGACGGGGGGGATTGCAGATACGCAGTATTTT; CDR3 protein: CASSYSTGGIADTQYF
CDR3 length: 14; J gene: TRBJ1-1; V gene: TRBV18; D gene: .; clone size: many; CDR3 DNA: TGTGCCAGCTCACCAAGAACGGACAACACTGAAGCTTTCTTT; CDR3 protein: CASSPRTDNTEAFF
CDR3 length: 15; J gene: TRBJ2-4; V gene: TRBV20-1; D gene: .; clone size: many; CDR3 DNA: TGCAGTGCTAGAGGCCACAGGGAACCCAAAAACATTCAGTACTTC; CDR3 protein: CSARGHREPKNIQYF
CDR3 length: 14; J gene: TRBJ2-3; V gene: TRBV4-2; D gene: .; clone size: many; CDR3 DNA: TGTGCCAGCAGCCAAGGACCAAACACAGATACGCAGTATTTT; CDR3 protein: CASSQGPNTDTQYF
CDR3 length: 15; J gene: TRBJ1-2; V gene: TRBV27; D gene: .; clone size: many; CDR3 DNA: TGTGCCAGCAGTTTATCGAGACCCACCGACTATGGCTACACCTTC; CDR3 protein: CASSLSRPTDYGYTF
CDR3 length: 16; J gene: TRBJ2-2; V gene: TRBV19; D gene: .; clone size: many; CDR3 DNA: TGTGCCAGTAGTATAGACGCACAGGGATACACCGGGGAGCTGTTTTTT; CDR3 protein: CASSIDAQGYTGELFF
CDR3 length: 17; J gene: TRBJ2-7; V gene: TRBV7-9; D gene: .; clone size: many; CDR3 DNA: TGTGCCAGCAGCTCTGTAGGGGGGCTAGCGAATGTGTACGAGCAGTACTTC; CDR3 protein: CASSSVGGLANVYEQYF
CDR3 length: 12; J gene: TRBJ1-2; V gene: TRBV2; D gene: TRBD1; clone size: many; CDR3 DNA: TGTGCCAGCAATAGGGACAGGGATGGCTACACCTTC; CDR3 protein: CASNRDRDGYTF
CDR3 length: 15; J gene: TRBJ1-3; V gene: TRBV18; D gene: .; clone size: medium-sized; CDR3 DNA: TGTGCCAGCTCACCAGCCTCGTCCCCGGGAAACACCATATATTTT; CDR3 protein: CASSPASSPGNTIYF
CDR3 length: 14; J gene: TRBJ2-5; V gene: TRBV7-6; D gene: TRBD1; clone size: many; CDR3 DNA: TGTGCCAGCAGATCTGCAGGGGGCGCGGAGACCCAGTACTTC; CDR3 protein: CASRSAGGAETQYF
CDR3 length: 13; J gene: TRBJ1-1; V gene: TRBV27; D gene: .; clone size: many; CDR3 DNA: TGTGCCAGCAGTTTAGTGGTGAACACTGAAGCTTTCTTT; CDR3 protein: CASSLVVNTEAFF
CDR3 length: 15; J gene: TRBJ2-1; V gene: TRBV6-2/TRBV6-3; D gene: TRBD1; clone size: many; CDR3 DNA: TGTGCCAGCAGTTCCCGGGACAGGGAAGCAGATGAGCAGTTCTTC; CDR3 protein: CASSSRDREADEQFF
CDR3 length: 14; J gene: TRBJ2-7; V gene: TRBV12-3/TRBV12-4; D gene: TRBD2; clone size: .; CDR3 DNA: TGTGCCAGCAGTTTAGCGGTAGCGGGGGGTGAGCAGTACTTC; CDR3 protein: CASSLAVAGGEQYF
CDR3 length: 15; J gene: TRBJ2-1; V gene: TRBV3-1; D gene: .; clone size: many; CDR3 DNA: TGTGCCAGCAGCCGTAGGGGGCGGGAGGCGAATGAGCAGTTCTTC; CDR3 protein: CASSRRGREANEQFF
CDR3 length: 16; J gene: TRBJ1-4; V gene: TRBV3-2; D gene: .; clone size: few; CDR3 DNA: TGTGCCAGCAGCCCGGGACAGGGGGCCATTAATGAAAAACTGTTTTTT; CDR3 protein: CASSPGQGAINEKLFF
CDR3 length: 12; J gene: TRBJ2-5; V gene: TRBV29-1; D gene: TRBD1; clone size: medium-sized; CDR3 DNA: TGCAGCGCCGGGACAGTCCAAGAGACCCAGTACTTC; CDR3 protein: CSAGTVQETQYF
CDR3 length: 14; J gene: TRBJ2-3; V gene: TRBV10-3; D gene: TRBD1; clone size: many; CDR3 DNA: TGTGCCATCAGTGAGTCGACAGGGGCAGATACGCAGTATTTT; CDR3 protein: CAISESTGADTQYF
CDR3 length: 17; J gene: TRBJ2-3; V gene: TRBV12-3/TRBV12-4; D gene: TRBD2; clone size: many; CDR3 DNA: TGTGCCAGCAGTCTCGGGACTAGCGGGGGCGTCGTCGATACGCAGTATTTT; CDR3 protein: CASSLGTSGGVVDTQYF
CDR3 length: 16; J gene: TRBJ1-2; V gene: TRBV7-9; D gene: TRBD1; clone size: many; CDR3 DNA: TGTGCCAGCAGCCCCCCCCCCGACAGGGTTCCCTATGGCTACACCTTC; CDR3 protein: CASSPPPDRVPYGYTF
CDR3 length: 19; J gene: TRBJ2-1; V gene: TRBV4-3; D gene: TRBD2; clone size: many; CDR3 DNA: TGCGCCAGCAGCCAAGATCCCTTTGGGGGGGTATTCTCCTACAATGAGCAGTTCTTC; CDR3 protein: CASSQDPFGGVFSYNEQFF
CDR3 length: 13; J gene: TRBJ2-1; V gene: TRBV28; D gene: .; clone size: many; CDR3 DNA: TGTGCCAGCAGTTCCTCACTAGTCGGTGAGCAGTTCTTC; CDR3 protein: CASSSSLVGEQFF
CDR3 length: 14; J gene: TRBJ2-1; V gene: TRBV29-1; D gene: .; clone size: many; CDR3 DNA: TGCAGCGTTGCGGCAGGGACGTCCTACAATGAGCAGTTCTTC; CDR3 protein: CSVAAGTSYNEQFF
CDR3 length: 15; J gene: TRBJ2-3; V gene: TRBV21-1; D gene: .; clone size: many; CDR3 DNA: TGTGCCAGCAGCAAATGCCGCAGGGGGCTGGATACGCAGTATTTT; CDR3 protein: CASSKCRRGLDTQYF
CDR3 length: 12; J gene: TRBJ2-3; V gene: TRBV20-1; D gene: .; clone size: many; CDR3 DNA: TGCAGTGCCACCAAGAGCAGAGATACGCAGTATTTT; CDR3 protein: CSATKSRDTQYF
CDR3 length: 16; J gene: TRBJ2-3; V gene: TRBV7-9; D gene: TRBD1; clone size: many; CDR3 DNA: TGTGCCAGCAGCTCTCAGACAGGGGAAATCACAGATACGCAGTATTTT; CDR3 protein: CASSSQTGEITDTQYF
CDR3 length: 14; J gene: TRBJ2-5; V gene: TRBV2; D gene: .; clone size: many; CDR3 DNA: TGTGCCAGCAGTGTCTCAGCGGACCAAGAGACCCAGTACTTC; CDR3 protein: CASSVSADQETQYF
CDR3 length: 19; J gene: TRBJ2-4; V gene: TRBV7-8; D gene: TRBD2; clone size: .; CDR3 DNA: TGTGCCAGCAGCTTAAATGGACTAGCGGGGGCACCAGCCAAAAACATTCAGTACTTC; CDR3 protein: CASSLNGLAGAPAKNIQYF
CDR3 length: 15; J gene: TRBJ2-7; V gene: TRBV10-3; D gene: TRBD2; clone size: many; CDR3 DNA: TGTGCCACTGTAGCGGGACTGGTTCCAACGGACGAGCAGTACTTC; CDR3 protein: CATVAGLVPTDEQYF